This record looks at one T cell receptor (beta chain) sequence and its context. The antigen is undetermined. This sample stems from a study of cytomegalovirus exposure and HLA in healthy donors. Study results and caveats: TCR beta chains numbering 164 were designated cytomegalovirus-associated.

The donors were in the approximately 120-subject validation cohort; that cohort was separate from the roughly 660-subject first cohort. Germline-derived CDR1 and CDR2 are SGHVS and FNYEAQ. Trimming took 5 bases from V and 10 from J, leaving 9 bases between them. This CDR3 is built from 11 residues. Clones were read by immunoSEQ multiplex PCR, and TCRdb kept only the in-frame ones, dropping some. The sample lists 150,000 to 200,000 clones, about 90% seen once, with approximately 2.9% in the top ten. The receptor was isolated from a woman between 18 and 29 years old in good health and CMV-seropositive. The chain couples TRBV7-6 to TRBJ2-1, with D uncertain. The sample comprised PBMCs. DNA for the CDR3: TGTGCCAGCAGCCCCCTAATCGAGCAGTTCTTC. This encodes CASSPLIEQFF.